This TCR beta chain was identified during a study of blood T cells in healthy people across ages. The CDR3 has 13 residues. The germline V and J ends were trimmed by 6 bases and 8 bases, with 16 bases remaining between them. Germline V gene lookup returns CDR1 MNHEY and CDR2 SVGAGI. A second roughly 6 to 11 cycle PCR used barcoded and J-beta primers. In TCRdb, the 5' RACE reads were re-called with MiXCR into one record per CDR3 protein. Of 800,000 or so distinct CDR3 sequences listed, around a quarter were seen once; the top ten hold roughly 3.5%. Separately, the same data were catalogued under a study of T cells of mothers and their children.

Sequenced sample: blood. The chain is built from TRBV6-5 and TRBJ1-2; D ambiguous. The clonotype originates from a boy aged 5 to 17 in good health. CDR3 sequence reads: CASSYDGELGYTF. The CDR3 DNA sequence: TGTGCCAGCAGCTACGACGGGGAGTTGGGCTACACCTTC.